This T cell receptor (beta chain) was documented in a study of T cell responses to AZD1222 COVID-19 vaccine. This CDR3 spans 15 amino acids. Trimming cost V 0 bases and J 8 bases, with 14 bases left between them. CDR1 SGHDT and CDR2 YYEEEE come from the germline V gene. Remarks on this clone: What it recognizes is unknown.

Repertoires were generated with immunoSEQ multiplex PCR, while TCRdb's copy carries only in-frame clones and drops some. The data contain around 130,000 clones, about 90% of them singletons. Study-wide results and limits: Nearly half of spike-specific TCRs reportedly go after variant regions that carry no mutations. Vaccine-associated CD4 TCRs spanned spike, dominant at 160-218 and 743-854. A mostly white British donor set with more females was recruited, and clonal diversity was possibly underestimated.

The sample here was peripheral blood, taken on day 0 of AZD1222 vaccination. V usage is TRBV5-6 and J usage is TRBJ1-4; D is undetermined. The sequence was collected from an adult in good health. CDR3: CASSLGVPVGEKLFF. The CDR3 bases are TGTGCCAGCAGCTTGGGGGTCCCCGTTGGGGAAAAACTGTTTTTT.